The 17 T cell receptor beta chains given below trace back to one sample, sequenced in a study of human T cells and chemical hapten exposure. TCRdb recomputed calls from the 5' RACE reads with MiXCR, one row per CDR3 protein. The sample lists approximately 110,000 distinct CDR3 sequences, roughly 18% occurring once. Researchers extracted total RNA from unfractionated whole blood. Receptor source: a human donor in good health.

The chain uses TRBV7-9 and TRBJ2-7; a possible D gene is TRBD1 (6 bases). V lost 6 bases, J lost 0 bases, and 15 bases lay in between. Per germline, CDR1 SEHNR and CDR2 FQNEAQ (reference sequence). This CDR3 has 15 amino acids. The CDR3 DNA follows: TGTGCCAGCAGAGCGCCGGACAGCCTCTCCTACGAGCAGTACTTC. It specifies CASRAPDSLSYEQYF.

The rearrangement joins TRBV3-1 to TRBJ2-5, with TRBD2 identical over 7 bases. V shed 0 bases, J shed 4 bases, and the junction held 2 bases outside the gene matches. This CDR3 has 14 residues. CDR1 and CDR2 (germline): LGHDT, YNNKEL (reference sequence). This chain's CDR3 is CASSQDGEGETQYF. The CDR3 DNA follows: TGTGCCAGCAGCCAAGACGGGGAGGGAGAGACCCAGTACTTC.

The CDR3, as DNA: TGCAGCGTTGGACTAGCGGGAGCTGGGGCCAACGTCCTGACTTTC. Its translation: CSVGLAGAGANVLTF. The chain couples TRBV29-1 to TRBJ2-6, with TRBD2 identical over 12 bases. V was pared by 4 bases and J by 2 bases, with 0 bases of the junction left unmatched. Germline V gene lookup returns CDR1 SQVTM and CDR2 ANQGSEA. CDR3 length equals 15 residues.

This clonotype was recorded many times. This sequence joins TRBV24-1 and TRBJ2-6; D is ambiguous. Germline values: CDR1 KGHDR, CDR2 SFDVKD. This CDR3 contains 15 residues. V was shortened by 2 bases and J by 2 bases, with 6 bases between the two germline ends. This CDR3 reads CATSDWATGANVLTF. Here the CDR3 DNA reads TGTGCCACCAGTGATTGGGCCACTGGGGCCAACGTCCTGACTTTC.

Here the CDR3 reads CAWTPGFFPRSNEQFF. The CDR3 DNA reads TGTGCCTGGACCCCCGGTTTTTTTCCTCGAAGCAATGAGCAGTTCTTC. V usage is TRBV30 and J usage is TRBJ2-1; the D is unclear. With 4 bases removed from V and 6 bases from J, the gap between germline ends came to 22 bases. Germline CDR1 and CDR2: GTSNPN and SVGIG (reference sequence). The CDR3 totals 16 residues.

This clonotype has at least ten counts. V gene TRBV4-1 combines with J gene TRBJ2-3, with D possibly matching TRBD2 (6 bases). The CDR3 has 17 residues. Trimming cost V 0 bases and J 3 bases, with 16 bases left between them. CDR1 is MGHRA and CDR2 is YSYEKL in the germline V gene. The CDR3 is CASSQEGSGLSTDTQYF. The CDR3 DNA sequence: TGCGCCAGCAGCCAAGAAGGTAGCGGTCTGTCGACAGATACGCAGTATTTT.

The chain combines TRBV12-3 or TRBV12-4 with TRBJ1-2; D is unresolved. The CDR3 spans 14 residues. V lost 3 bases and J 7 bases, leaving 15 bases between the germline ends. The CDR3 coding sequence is TGTGCCAGCAGTTTTGAGAATTGGGGTGGTGGCTACACCTTC. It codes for CASSFENWGGGYTF.

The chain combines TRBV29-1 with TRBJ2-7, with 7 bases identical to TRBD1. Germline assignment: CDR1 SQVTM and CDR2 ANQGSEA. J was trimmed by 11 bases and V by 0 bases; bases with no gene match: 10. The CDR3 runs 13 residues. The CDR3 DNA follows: TGCAGCGTTGAAGATAGAGGGGGCCTCTCAAAGTACTTC. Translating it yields CSVEDRGGLSKYF.

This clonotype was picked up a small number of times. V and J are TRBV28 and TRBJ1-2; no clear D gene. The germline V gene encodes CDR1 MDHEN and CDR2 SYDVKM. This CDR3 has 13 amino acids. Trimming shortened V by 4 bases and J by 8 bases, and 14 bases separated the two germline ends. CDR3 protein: CASSYTALPGYTF. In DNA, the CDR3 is TGTGCCAGCAGTTATACAGCTCTGCCCGGCTACACCTTC.

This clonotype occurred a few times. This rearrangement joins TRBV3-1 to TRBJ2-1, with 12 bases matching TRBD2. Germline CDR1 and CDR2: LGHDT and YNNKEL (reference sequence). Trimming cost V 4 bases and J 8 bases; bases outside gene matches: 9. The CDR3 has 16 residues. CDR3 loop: CASSPDLAGGPHEQFF. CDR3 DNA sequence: TGTGCCAGCAGCCCCGACCTAGCGGGAGGGCCTCATGAGCAGTTCTTC.

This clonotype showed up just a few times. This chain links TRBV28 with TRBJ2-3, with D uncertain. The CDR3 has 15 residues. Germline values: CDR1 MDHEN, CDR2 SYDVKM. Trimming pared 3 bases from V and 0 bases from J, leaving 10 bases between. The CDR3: CASSFWTGSTDTQYF. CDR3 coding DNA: TGTGCCAGCAGTTTTTGGACCGGGAGCACAGATACGCAGTATTTT.

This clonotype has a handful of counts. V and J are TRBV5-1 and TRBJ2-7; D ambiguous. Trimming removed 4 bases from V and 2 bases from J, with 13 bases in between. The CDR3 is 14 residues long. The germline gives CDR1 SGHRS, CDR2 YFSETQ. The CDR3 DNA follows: TGCGCCAGCAGCCGCGGCGGCCAGCCCTACGAGCAGTACTTC. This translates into CASSRGGQPYEQYF.

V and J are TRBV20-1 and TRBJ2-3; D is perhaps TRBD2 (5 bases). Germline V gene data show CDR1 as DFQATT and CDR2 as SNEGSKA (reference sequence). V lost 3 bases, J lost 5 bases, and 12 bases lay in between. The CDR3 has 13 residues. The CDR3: CSARGGYGDTQYF. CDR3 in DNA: TGCAGTGCTAGGGGCGGGTATGGAGATACGCAGTATTTT.

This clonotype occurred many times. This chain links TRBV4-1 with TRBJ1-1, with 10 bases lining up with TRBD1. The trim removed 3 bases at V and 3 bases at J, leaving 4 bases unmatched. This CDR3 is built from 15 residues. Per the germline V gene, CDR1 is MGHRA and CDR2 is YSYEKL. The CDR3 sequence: CASSQADRGHTEAFF. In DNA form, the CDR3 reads TGCGCCAGCAGCCAGGCAGACAGGGGGCACACTGAAGCTTTCTTT.

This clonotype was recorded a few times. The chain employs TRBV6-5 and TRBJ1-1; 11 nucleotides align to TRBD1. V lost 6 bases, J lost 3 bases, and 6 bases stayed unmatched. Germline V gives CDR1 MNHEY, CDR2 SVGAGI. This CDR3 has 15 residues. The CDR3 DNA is TGTGCCAGCAGAGAGGACAGGGGGCAGTACACTGAAGCTTTCTTT. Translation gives CASREDRGQYTEAFF.

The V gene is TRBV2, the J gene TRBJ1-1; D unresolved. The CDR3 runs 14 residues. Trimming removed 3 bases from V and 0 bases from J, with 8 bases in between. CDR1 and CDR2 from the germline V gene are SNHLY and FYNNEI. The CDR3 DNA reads TGTGCCAGCAGTGAGGAGAAACTGAACACTGAAGCTTTCTTT. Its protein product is CASSEEKLNTEAFF.

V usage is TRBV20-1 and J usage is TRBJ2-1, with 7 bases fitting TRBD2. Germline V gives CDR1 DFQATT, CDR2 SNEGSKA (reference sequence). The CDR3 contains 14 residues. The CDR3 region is CSMGGGPSYNEQFF. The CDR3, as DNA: TGCAGCATGGGGGGAGGGCCCTCCTACAATGAGCAGTTCTTC.